Detailed here is one T cell receptor (beta chain). The antigen is unknown. Germline CDR1 and CDR2: SGHVS and FQNEAQ. V trimming: 5 bases; J trimming: 5 bases; junction bases outside the gene matches: 6. The CDR3 loop spans 14 amino acids. These data originate in a study of cytomegalovirus exposure and HLA in healthy donors. Study-wide results and limits: Owing to their indistinguishability, certain V segments, notably TRBV6-2 and TRBV6-3, were excluded.

13 Jbeta primers and 60 Vbeta primers were used for the PCR. The repertoire was sequenced with immunoSEQ multiplex PCR; TCRdb's copy has only in-frame clones and lacks some. Among approximately 150,000 clones listed, around 80% were seen once. The rearrangement links TRBV7-8 to TRBJ2-7, with 10 bases identical to TRBD1. Sequenced material: PBMCs. The TCR originated in a man between 18 and 29 years old in good health and CMV-seropositive. The CDR3 spells CASSLRDRGNEQYF. CDR3 DNA: TGTGCCAGCAGCCTACGGGACAGGGGCAACGAGCAGTACTTC.